These T cell receptor beta chains were read from a single sample in a study of T cells in localized non-small cell lung cancer. Profiled with immunoSEQ multiplex PCR; TCRdb holds only in-frame clones, not every one. The repertoire holds roughly 50,000 clones, with over 80% as singletons. Sequencing used peripheral blood, obtained before any cancer treatment. Receptor source: a female donor over 55 with stage II squamous cell lung carcinoma. CDR3s include the opening cysteine and the closing phenylalanine or tryptophan. The D gene is left open where the match is weak. Size values are once, few and many counts, or a class for expanded clones, and some rows have none.

j_call | clone_size | d_call | v_call | cdr3_nt | cdr3_aa
TRBJ2-3 | - | - | TRBV6-5 | TGTGCCAGCAGTTACTGGGCTACACCCACAGATACGCAGTATTTT | CASSYWATPTDTQYF
TRBJ2-3 | - | - | TRBV7-6 | TGTGCCAGCAGCTTAGATCGCACAGATACGCAGTATTTT | CASSLDRTDTQYF
TRBJ2-3 | - | - | TRBV10-3 | TGTGCCATCAGGGGTCCTAGCACAGATACGCAGTATTTT | CAIRGPSTDTQYF
TRBJ1-4 | - | - | TRBV5-4 | TGTGCCAGCAGCCGGGGGGGCGCGCGGGAAAAACTGTTTTTT | CASSRGGAREKLFF
TRBJ1-3 | few | TRBD1 | TRBV6-1 | TGTGCCAGCAGTGGACAGGGGTTCACGGGAAACACCATATATTTT | CASSGQGFTGNTIYF
TRBJ1-2 | - | - | TRBV9 | TGTGCCAGCAGCGTAGGGGACACCGGTAACTATGGCTACACCTTC | CASSVGDTGNYGYTF
TRBJ1-1 | - | - | TRBV28 | TGTGCCAGCAGTTCCTACCGCGGGAACACTGAAGCTTTCTTT | CASSSYRGNTEAFF
TRBJ2-7 | - | - | TRBV6-1 | TGTGCCACTACAACTTCGGGGGAGCAGTACTTC | CATTTSGEQYF
TRBJ1-1 | few | - | TRBV7-3 | TGTGCCAGCAGCAATACAGGGTTGGTCGCTGAAGCTTTCTTT | CASSNTGLVAEAFF
TRBJ2-5 | - | TRBD2 | TRBV7-2 | TGTGCCAGCAGCTTCGGGGGGGCTGGCCAAGAGACCCAGTACTTC | CASSFGGAGQETQYF
TRBJ2-5 | - | TRBD1 | TRBV5-6 | TGTGCCAGCAGCTCCATAGGACAGGGGTTCCAAGAGACCCAGTACTTC | CASSSIGQGFQETQYF
TRBJ1-1 | - | - | TRBV5-6 | TGTGCCAGCAGCTTCCGTCAATTTGCGGGTTTCACTGAAGCTTTCTTT | CASSFRQFAGFTEAFF
TRBJ2-2 | - | TRBD2 | TRBV4-3 | TGCGCCAGCAGCCGCGGGGGGGCCACCGCCGGGGAGCTGTTTTTT | CASSRGGATAGELFF
TRBJ1-1 | once | - | TRBV19 | TGTGCCAGTAGCCTCTTAATTATGAACACTGAAGCTTTCTTT | CASSLLIMNTEAFF
TRBJ1-6 | - | TRBD1 | TRBV25-1 | TGTGCCAGCTCCGGACAGGGTAGTTCACCCCTCCACTTT | CASSGQGSSPLHF
TRBJ2-2 | few | TRBD2 | TRBV15 | TGTGCCACCAGCAGAGCCCCCGGGGGGGGAAACACCGGGGAGCTGTTTTTT | CATSRAPGGGNTGELFF
TRBJ1-5 | - | - | TRBV5-1 | TGCGCCAGCAGCTTGGATGGGGATAGCAATCAGCCCCAGCATTTT | CASSLDGDSNQPQHF
TRBJ1-1 | once | TRBD1 | TRBV9 | TGTGCCAGCAGCGTTGCGTTCGGACAGGGGACTGAAGCTTTCTTT | CASSVAFGQGTEAFF
TRBJ1-1 | - | TRBD1 | TRBV7-9 | TGTGCCAGCAGCCCAAGGACAGGGGATGTGAACACTGAAGCTTTCTTT | CASSPRTGDVNTEAFF
TRBJ1-5 | once | - | TRBV5-1 | TGCGCCAGCAGCTCAGGAGGGCTTGATCAGCCCCAGCATTTT | CASSSGGLDQPQHF
TRBJ1-1 | - | TRBD1 | TRBV18 | TGTGCCAGCTCACCGGGACAGGGCATGAACACTGAAGCTTTCTTT | CASSPGQGMNTEAFF
TRBJ1-2 | - | - | TRBV14 | TGTGCCAGCAGCCAAGCCCAGGTCCTTGGCTACACCTTC | CASSQAQVLGYTF
TRBJ2-1 | once | TRBD2 | TRBV14 | TGTGCCAGCAGCCAAGGAGGGACTAGCCTGGTTTCGGATGAGCAGTTCTTC | CASSQGGTSLVSDEQFF
TRBJ1-1 | few | TRBD1 | TRBV27 | TGTGCCAGCAGTTTATGGGGACAGGGCATGAACACTGAAGCTTTCTTT | CASSLWGQGMNTEAFF
TRBJ2-3 | - | - | TRBV5-1 | TGCGCCAGCAGCTTGGCCCCTGAAGGGGTCACAGATACGCAGTATTTT | CASSLAPEGVTDTQYF
TRBJ1-1 | - | - | TRBV5-1 | TGCGCCAGCAGCTTGGCTGGCACAGGGTTGTCGAACACTGAAGCTTTCTTT | CASSLAGTGLSNTEAFF
TRBJ1-2 | - | - | TRBV19 | TGTGCCAGTAGTTCTGGGACGGGAACGGTATATGGCTACACCTTC | CASSSGTGTVYGYTF
TRBJ1-2 | - | TRBD1 | TRBV11-2 | TGTGCCAGCAGCTCCGGGACAGGCCCGTATGGCTACACCTTC | CASSSGTGPYGYTF
TRBJ1-1 | - | - | TRBV4-1 | TGCGCCAGCAGCCCCCTGGGGGGCACTGAAGCTTTCTTT | CASSPLGGTEAFF
TRBJ1-1 | - | - | TRBV6-1 | TGTGCCAGCATTCGAGGGAACACTGAAGCTTTCTTT | CASIRGNTEAFF
TRBJ1-1 | - | TRBD1 | TRBV4-2 | TGTGCCAGCAGCCCCATCTCGACAAAGGGGGCGTACACTGAAGCTTTCTTT | CASSPISTKGAYTEAFF
TRBJ1-4 | once | - | TRBV5-1 | TGCGCCAGCAGCTTGGATCACAGAACTAATGAAAAACTGTTTTTT | CASSLDHRTNEKLFF
TRBJ1-1 | - | - | TRBV5-1 | TGCGCCAGCAGCTTTAGCCTGAGAGGTCGGTCCACTGAAGCTTTCTTT | CASSFSLRGRSTEAFF
TRBJ2-3 | - | - | TRBV10-2 | TGCGCCAGCAGTGTTGGCGGGGGCCGCACAGATACGCAGTATTTT | CASSVGGGRTDTQYF
TRBJ2-7 | - | TRBD1 | TRBV27 | TGTGCCAGCAGCCCTTTGGGGACAGGGGGCAACGAGCAGTACTTC | CASSPLGTGGNEQYF